Listed below are T cell receptor beta chains from one sample, sequenced in a study of blood T cell repertoires in COVID-19. Clones were sequenced by immunoSEQ multiplex PCR, and TCRdb holds only the in-frame ones, with some missing. The profile shows around 340,000 clones, approximately 91% of them singletons. The sequenced sample consisted of PBMCs or T cells enriched from blood (not recorded which). The receptor set was obtained from a woman in her thirties who had been exposed to COVID-19. CDR3s include the opening cysteine and the closing phenylalanine or tryptophan. The D gene is left open where the match is weak. Expanded clones get a size class; other rows say once, few or many, or leave the size out.

TRBV29-1,TRBD2,NA,TRBJ2-5,CSVDPGLAGGGTQYF,TGCAGCGTTGACCCGGGACTAGCGGGAGGAGGGACCCAGTACTTC
TRBV7-2,TRBD2,NA,TRBJ2-5,CARGLAQETQYF,TGTGCCAGGGGACTAGCGCAAGAGACCCAGTACTTC
TRBV5-1,TRBD1,NA,TRBJ2-3,CASSRGQGVDTQYF,TGCGCCAGCAGCCGAGGACAGGGTGTGGATACGCAGTATTTT
TRBV11-2,TRBD1,NA,TRBJ1-4,CASSPPIGRGRIILFF,TGTGCCAGCAGCCCCCCCATAGGCAGGGGGCGAATTATACTGTTTTTT
TRBV10-3,TRBD1,NA,TRBJ2-3,CAIRGQASTDTQYF,TGTGCCATCAGGGGACAGGCGAGCACAGATACGCAGTATTTT
TRBV28,TRBD2,NA,TRBJ2-4,CASTAAGTSGWTWYF,TGTGCCAGCACCGCGGCGGGGACTAGCGGGTGGACTTGGTACTTC
TRBV6-2/TRBV6-3,TRBD1,NA,TRBJ1-5,CASSLGQTWSNQPQHF,TGTGCCAGCAGTTTGGGACAGACATGGAGCAATCAGCCCCAGCATTTT
TRBV11-2,NA,NA,TRBJ2-3,CASSFGTRDTQYF,TGTGCCAGCAGCTTCGGAACGCGGGATACGCAGTATTTT
TRBV24-1,TRBD1,NA,TRBJ1-2,CATSDPGQGPDYGYTF,TGTGCCACCAGTGATCCCGGACAGGGACCAGACTATGGCTACACCTTC
TRBV6-2/TRBV6-3,NA,NA,TRBJ1-2,CASSYPGQEGIYGYTF,TGTGCCAGCAGTTACCCGGGACAAGAAGGGATTTATGGCTACACCTTC
TRBV15,NA,NA,TRBJ2-5,CATSSVRSGAQYF,TGTGCCACCAGCAGCGTTCGTTCAGGGGCCCAGTACTTC
TRBV27,NA,NA,TRBJ1-2,CASSLKGTGPANYGYTF,TGTGCCAGCAGTTTAAAGGGAACAGGCCCAGCTAACTATGGCTACACCTTC
TRBV11-2,NA,NA,TRBJ2-2,CASSLGPSGNTGELFF,TGTGCCAGCAGCTTAGGTCCAAGCGGGAACACCGGGGAGCTGTTTTTT
TRBV9,TRBD2,NA,TRBJ2-1,CASSAGGRAGYNEQFF,TGTGCCAGCAGCGCAGGCGGGAGGGCGGGCTACAATGAGCAGTTCTTC
TRBV28,NA,NA,TRBJ2-7,CASSPRNSYEQYF,TGTGCCAGCAGTCCGCGAAACTCCTACGAGCAGTACTTC
TRBV9,NA,NA,TRBJ2-2,CASSVGVTGELFF,TGTGCCAGCAGCGTAGGAGTTACCGGGGAGCTGTTTTTT
TRBV11-3,NA,NA,TRBJ2-1,CASSFPSSRNNEQFF,TGTGCCAGCAGCTTCCCTAGCTCACGAAACAATGAGCAGTTCTTC
TRBV5-5,TRBD1,few,TRBJ1-1,CASSFPGTGRNTEAFF,TGTGCCAGCAGCTTCCCCGGGACAGGGCGTAACACTGAAGCTTTCTTT
TRBV11-3,NA,NA,TRBJ1-2,CASSIGEGQGYTF,TGTGCCAGCAGCATTGGGGAGGGCCAGGGCTACACCTTC
TRBV4-1,NA,NA,TRBJ2-7,CASSQGGGGPYEQYF,TGCGCCAGCAGCCAAGGAGGGGGAGGGCCCTACGAGCAGTACTTC
TRBV7-9,NA,NA,TRBJ2-5,CASSFPSGTQYF,TGTGCCAGCAGCTTCCCCTCCGGGACCCAGTACTTC
TRBV5-1,TRBD2,NA,TRBJ2-7,CASSVSGRADEQYF,TGCGCCAGCAGCGTTAGCGGGAGAGCGGACGAGCAGTACTTC
TRBV7-8,TRBD2,few,TRBJ2-1,CASSTSTLAGGPNNEQFF,TGTGCCAGCAGCACGTCAACCCTAGCGGGAGGGCCAAACAATGAGCAGTTCTTC
TRBV28,NA,few,TRBJ1-1,CASSFGGENTEAFF,TGTGCCAGCAGTTTTGGGGGCGAGAACACTGAAGCTTTCTTT
TRBV6-5,TRBD1,once,TRBJ1-2,CASRKQGAFGYTF,TGTGCCAGCAGAAAACAGGGGGCTTTTGGCTACACCTTC
TRBV9,NA,NA,TRBJ2-7,CASSPTGVYEQYF,TGTGCCAGCAGCCCCACGGGAGTCTACGAGCAGTACTTC
TRBV2,TRBD1,NA,TRBJ1-4,CASSPHRQGAGKLFF,TGTGCCAGCAGCCCCCATCGACAGGGGGCGGGGAAACTGTTTTTT
TRBV5-4,TRBD1,NA,TRBJ1-1,CASSLAPTGGGVMNTEAFF,TGTGCCAGCAGCTTGGCCCCGACAGGGGGAGGGGTCATGAACACTGAAGCTTTCTTT
TRBV20-1,NA,NA,TRBJ2-1,CSASSAGITIDNEQFF,TGCAGTGCTAGTTCCGCGGGAATTACTATCGACAATGAGCAGTTCTTC
TRBV7-2,TRBD1,NA,TRBJ2-1,CASSLAPGGSEQFF,TGTGCCAGCAGCTTAGCTCCAGGGGGCAGTGAGCAGTTCTTC
TRBV28,TRBD1,NA,TRBJ1-2,CASSLSTGQGNGYTF,TGTGCCAGCAGTCTTTCGACGGGACAGGGTAATGGCTACACCTTC
TRBV3-1/TRBV3-2,TRBD2,NA,TRBJ2-3,CASSPTWGLAGPRTDTQYF,TGTGCCAGCAGCCCGACCTGGGGACTAGCGGGCCCCCGCACAGATACGCAGTATTTT
TRBV7-6,TRBD2,once,TRBJ2-1,CASSSGLAGGSYNEQFF,TGTGCCAGCAGCTCGGGACTAGCGGGAGGGTCCTACAATGAGCAGTTCTTC
TRBV24-1,NA,few,TRBJ1-2,CATSRTVFYGYTF,TGTGCCACCAGCAGAACAGTATTCTATGGCTACACCTTC
TRBV9,NA,NA,TRBJ1-1,CASSVVTGVAFF,TGTGCCAGCAGCGTAGTTACCGGGGTGGCTTTCTTT
TRBV5-8,NA,NA,TRBJ2-2,CASSSFPTSGTGELFF,TGTGCCAGCAGCTCCTTCCCCACTAGTGGCACCGGGGAGCTGTTTTTT
TRBV5-1,TRBD2,NA,TRBJ2-1,CASRGTVTSSNEQFF,TGCGCCAGCAGGGGGACCGTGACTAGCTCCAATGAGCAGTTCTTC
TRBV28,NA,NA,TRBJ2-6,CASTVVTGANVLTF,TGTGCCTCGACAGTTGTTACTGGGGCCAACGTCCTGACTTTC
TRBV19,TRBD1,NA,TRBJ1-1,CASTQTGYTEAFF,TGTGCCAGTACCCAGACAGGGTACACTGAAGCTTTCTTT
TRBV15,NA,NA,TRBJ1-6,CATSRDRGNNSPLHF,TGTGCCACCAGCAGAGATAGAGGGAACAATTCACCCCTCCACTTT
TRBV28,TRBD2,few,TRBJ2-1,CASSLLGSGAGYNEQFF,TGTGCCAGCAGTTTATTGGGTAGCGGGGCCGGTTACAATGAGCAGTTCTTC